The 11 T cell receptor beta chains given below trace back to one sample, sequenced in a study of healthy donors' naive CD4 and CD8 T cells. Starting from about 470 ng of total RNA, TCR libraries were made with linear amplification. TCRdb re-called the reads with MiXCR, one entry per CDR3 protein. The table includes about 180,000 distinct CDR3 sequences, about 76% detected once. The sample taken for sequencing was naive CD4+ and CD8+ T cells sorted from blood, pooled from several donors. Receptor source: a pool of human donors in good health; the sample pools cells from several healthy donors.

The chain couples TRBV30 to TRBJ2-7; 7 positions agree with TRBD1. V gave up 5 bases and J gave up 2 bases; unmatched junction bases: 6. The germline V gene encodes CDR1 GTSNPN and CDR2 SVGIG (reference sequence). The CDR3 has 13 amino acids. The CDR3 reads CAWAPGQTYEQYF. The CDR3, as DNA: TGTGCCTGGGCTCCGGGACAGACCTACGAGCAGTACTTC.

This clonotype was seen more than once but under ten times. This chain joins TRBV11-2 and TRBJ2-1; unclear D gene. V was trimmed by 5 bases and J by 6 bases, leaving 14 bases between them. Germline V gene sequence: CDR1 SGHAT, CDR2 FQNNGV. The CDR3 consists of 14 residues. CDR3 loop: CASSKPGRPNEQFF. CDR3 sequence (DNA): TGTGCCAGCAGCAAACCCGGCCGCCCCAATGAGCAGTTCTTC.

The chain uses TRBV30 and TRBJ2-1, with D possibly being TRBD1 (6 bases). Germline CDR1 reads GTSNPN; CDR2 reads SVGIG (reference sequence). The V end lost 0 bases, the J end lost 4 bases, and 10 bases lay between the germline ends. This CDR3 spans 14 amino acids. The CDR3 DNA is TGTGCCTGGAGTGTGGGCAGGGGATACAATGAGCAGTTCTTC. This encodes CAWSVGRGYNEQFF.

The rearrangement uses TRBV19 and TRBJ2-1, with D perhaps given as TRBD1 or TRBD2 (5 bases each). The germline V and J ends were trimmed by 5 bases and 0 bases, with 11 bases remaining between them. The CDR3 is 15 residues long. In germline, CDR1 is LNHDA, CDR2 SQIVND (reference sequence). The DNA for the CDR3 is TGTGCCAGTAGTTGGGACCGTAGCTCCTACAATGAGCAGTTCTTC. It translates to CASSWDRSSYNEQFF.

As DNA, the CDR3 is TGTGCCCCCGAACATGGGACCGGGACAGGGGTCCCCTACGAGCAGTACTTC. This translates into CAPEHGTGTGVPYEQYF. This chain links TRBV21-1 with TRBJ2-7; the table's D call, TRBD1, has no DNA check behind it. TRBV21-1 is tagged as a pseudogene. The CDR3 covers 17 residues.

The chain combines TRBV20-1 with TRBJ2-7, with D possibly matching TRBD1 (5 bases). Germline CDR1 DFQATT, CDR2 SNEGSKA (reference sequence). Trimming stripped 3 bases from V and 3 bases from J, with 12 bases between. The CDR3 loop spans 13 amino acids. CDR3 protein: CSARPGQNYEQYF. CDR3 bases: TGCAGTGCTAGGCCAGGGCAAAACTACGAGCAGTACTTC.

The gene calls are TRBV6-5 and TRBJ1-2; tentatively, D is TRBD1 (5 bases). Germline V gives CDR1 MNHEY, CDR2 SVGAGI. Trimming cost V 7 bases and J 8 bases, with 17 bases left between them. This CDR3 is 13 amino acids long. The CDR3 reads CASTPWQGGGYTF. CDR3 DNA sequence: TGTGCCAGCACCCCGTGGCAGGGTGGGGGCTACACCTTC.

The chain combines TRBV19 with TRBJ2-5; D unresolved. V was pared by 0 bases and J by 2 bases, with 7 bases between. Germline CDR1 and CDR2: LNHDA and SQIVND (reference sequence). The CDR3 is 14 residues long. In DNA, the CDR3 is TGTGCCAGTAGTATAGATCTGGAACAAGAGACCCAGTACTTC. Its translation is CASSIDLEQETQYF. The full variable domain, rest sourced from reference TRBV19 and TRBJ2-5, is DGGITQSPKYLFRKEGQNVTLSCEQNLNHDAMYWYRQDPGQGLRLIYYSQIVNDFQKGDIAEGYSVSREKKESFPLTVTSAQKNPTAFYLCASSIDLEQETQYFGPGTRLLVL.

The chain has TRBV5-4 and TRBJ2-1; a possible D gene is TRBD1 (5 bases). The CDR3 is 14 residues long. The germline V and J ends were trimmed by 3 bases and 5 bases, with 12 bases remaining between them. Germline V gene lookup returns CDR1 SGHNT and CDR2 YYREEE (reference sequence). CDR3 loop: CASSSRTTDNEQFF. DNA of the CDR3: TGTGCCAGCAGCTCGAGGACAACCGACAATGAGCAGTTCTTC. The full variable domain, with the rest looked up from reference TRBV5-4 and TRBJ2-1, is ETGVTQSPTHLIKTRGQQVTLRCSSQSGHNTVSWYQQALGQGPQFIFQYYREEENGRGNFPPRFSGLQFPNYSSELNVNALELDDSALYLCASSSRTTDNEQFFGPGTRLTVL.

This chain joins TRBV29-1 and TRBJ2-7; D is uncertain. The CDR3 extends over 10 amino acids. Germline V CDR1 and CDR2: SQVTM, ANQGSEA. Trimming removed 5 bases at V and 3 bases at J, with 5 bases between. The CDR3 protein is CSVWLYEQYF. The DNA for the CDR3 is TGCAGCGTTTGGCTCTACGAGCAGTACTTC.

The rearrangement joins TRBV7-8 to TRBJ1-1, with D perhaps matching TRBD1 (5 bases). Germline values: CDR1 SGHVS, CDR2 FQNEAQ. The V gene lost 1 base and the J gene lost 6 bases, with 15 bases spanning the gap. The CDR3 is 15 amino acids. The CDR3 DNA sequence: TGTGCCAGCAGCTTAGGTAGAGCAGGGAAAGCTGAAGCTTTCTTT. Protein sequence: CASSLGRAGKAEAFF.